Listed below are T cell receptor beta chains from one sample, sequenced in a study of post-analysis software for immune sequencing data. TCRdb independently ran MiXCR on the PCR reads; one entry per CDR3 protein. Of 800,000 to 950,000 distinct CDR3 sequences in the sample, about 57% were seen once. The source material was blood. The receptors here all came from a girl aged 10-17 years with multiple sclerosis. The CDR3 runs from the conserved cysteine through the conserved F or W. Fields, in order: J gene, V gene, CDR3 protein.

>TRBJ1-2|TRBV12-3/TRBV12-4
CASSFRQDANYGYTF
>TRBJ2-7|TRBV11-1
CASSGQGIYEQYF
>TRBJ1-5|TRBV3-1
CASSQGGGNQPQHF
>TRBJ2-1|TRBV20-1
CSAKSLTGDRYNEQFF
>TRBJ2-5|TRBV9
CASSVSPGQLQETQYF
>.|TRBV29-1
CSVETGPTETQYF
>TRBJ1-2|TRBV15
CATSRTDIYGYTF
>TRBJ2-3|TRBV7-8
CASSFRGAYSTDTQYF
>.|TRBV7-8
CASSLGLATHEQYF
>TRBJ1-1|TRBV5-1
CASSKNENTEAFF
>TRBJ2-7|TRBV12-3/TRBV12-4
CASSYSTGGGEQYF
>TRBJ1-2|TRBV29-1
CSVDLAGENYGYTF
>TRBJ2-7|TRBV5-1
CASSLMPRDRVNNEQYF
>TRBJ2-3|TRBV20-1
CSASGQGARDTQYF
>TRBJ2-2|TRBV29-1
CSVPAGQGNTGELFF
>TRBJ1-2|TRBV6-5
CASSDSLFYTF
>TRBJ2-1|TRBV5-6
CASIMTSGSAYNEQFF
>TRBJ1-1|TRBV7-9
CASSAGRGHTEAFF
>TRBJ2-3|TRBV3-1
CASSHHSSGGSTDTQYF
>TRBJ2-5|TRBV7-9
CASSLVVRDRVPETQYF
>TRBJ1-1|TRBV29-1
CSVVDRSLLMNTEAFF
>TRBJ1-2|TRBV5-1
CASSFGQLNYGYTF
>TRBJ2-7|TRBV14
CASSPVVGYEQYF
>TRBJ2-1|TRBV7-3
CASSLDRGRYNEQFF
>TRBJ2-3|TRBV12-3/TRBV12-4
CASRRRTDTQYF
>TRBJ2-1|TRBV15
CATSAGVGYNEQFF
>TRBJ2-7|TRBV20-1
CSARDPMRRATYEQYF
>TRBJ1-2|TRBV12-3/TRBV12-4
CASSRDNTNYGYTF
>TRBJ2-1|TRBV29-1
CSVEGVSSEQFF
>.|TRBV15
CATSRGDRGEQYF
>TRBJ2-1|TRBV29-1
CSVRLAGGEQFF
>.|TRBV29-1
CSARWGPDEQYF
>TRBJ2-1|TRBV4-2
CASSQDRGLGSYNEQFF
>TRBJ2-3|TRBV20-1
CSAGAGRASTDTQYF
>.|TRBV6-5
CASSYSIRGRYEQYF
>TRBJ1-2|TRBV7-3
CASSPGTGDRSGYGYTF
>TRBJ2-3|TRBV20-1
CSARPVTSGTDTQYF
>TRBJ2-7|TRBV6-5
CASSFRTSGSLGDEQYF
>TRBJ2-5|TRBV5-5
CASSHSGTAPGETQYF
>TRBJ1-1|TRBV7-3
CASSLNWGSTEAFF
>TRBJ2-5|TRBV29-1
CSVVKTGTGEAQYF
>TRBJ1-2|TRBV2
CASSEGVSYGYTF
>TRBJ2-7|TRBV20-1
CSATPLAGVYEQYF
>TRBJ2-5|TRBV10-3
CAISTGEGEETQYF
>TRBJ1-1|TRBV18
CASSPPRVSGTEAFF
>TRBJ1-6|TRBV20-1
CSATEQGPRNSPLHF
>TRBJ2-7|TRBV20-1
CSAKAVSGSHEQYF
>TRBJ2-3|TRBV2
CASSVGFPVTDTQYF
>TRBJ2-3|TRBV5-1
CASSLAASGRAADTQYF